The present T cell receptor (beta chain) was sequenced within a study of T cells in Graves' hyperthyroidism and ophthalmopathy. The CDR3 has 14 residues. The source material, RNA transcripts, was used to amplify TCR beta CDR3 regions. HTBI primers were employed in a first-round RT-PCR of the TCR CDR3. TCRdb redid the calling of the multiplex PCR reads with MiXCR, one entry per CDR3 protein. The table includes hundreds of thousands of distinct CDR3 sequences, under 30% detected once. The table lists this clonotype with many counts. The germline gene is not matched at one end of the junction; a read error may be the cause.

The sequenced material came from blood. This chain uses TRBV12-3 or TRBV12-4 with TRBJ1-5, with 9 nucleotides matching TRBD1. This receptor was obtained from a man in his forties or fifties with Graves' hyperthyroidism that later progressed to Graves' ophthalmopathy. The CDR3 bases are TGCGCCAGCAGCTTGGACAGGGGAAATCAGCCCCAGCATTTT. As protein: CASSLDRGNQPQHF.